This T cell receptor (beta chain) was obtained from a study of T cells after yellow fever vaccination. Study-wide context: SMART-Seq v4 Ultra Low Input prepared the low-cell-number fractions.

This clonotype has more than one count but fewer than ten. Germline CDR1 is SGHRS and CDR2 is YFSETQ. J gave up 9 bases and V 3 bases, and 20 bases lay outside the gene matches. The CDR3 extends over 17 amino acids. Template switching by 5'RACE produced TCR cDNA, adding a universal primer site and UMIs. TCRdb analysed the 5' RACE reads with MiXCR anew, one entry per CDR3 protein. The sample shows 85,000 to 100,000 distinct CDR3 sequences, around 5.5% of them seen only once. V usage is TRBV5-1 and J usage is TRBJ2-5; TRBD2 matches at 7 bases. This receptor was obtained from a man between 18 and 29 years old who received the YFV17D yellow fever vaccine. Sequencing used CD8+ T cells sorted from PBMCs, obtained 10 days after the yellow fever booster vaccination. The CDR3: CASSSRGLRLAEAAQYF. CDR3 sequence (DNA): TGCGCCAGCAGCTCCCGTGGACTCCGGCTAGCGGAAGCGGCCCAGTACTTC.